Detailed here is one TCR beta chain. The source of the sample is a study of cytomegalovirus exposure and HLA in healthy donors. Germline CDR1 MNHNS, CDR2 SASEGT. V was shortened by 6 bases and J by 3 bases, with 11 bases between the two germline ends. CDR3 size: 13 residues. PCR involved 60 Vbeta and 13 Jbeta primers. TCRdb keeps only in-frame clones here, not all; method: immunoSEQ multiplex PCR. The sample records 90,000 to 110,000 clones, 70% to 80% being singletons. The genes are TRBV6-1 and TRBJ2-5; D possibly corresponds to TRBD1 (5 bases). The sample was PBMCs. This receptor was taken from a man aged 25-45 years in good health and CMV-seronegative. In DNA form, the CDR3 reads TGTGCCAGCAGCAGGACGGACAAAGAGACCCAGTACTTC. This encodes CASSRTDKETQYF.